The present TCR beta chain was sequenced within a study of cytomegalovirus exposure and HLA in healthy donors. PCR primers comprised 60 Vbeta and 13 Jbeta primers. Clones were read by immunoSEQ multiplex PCR, and TCRdb kept only the in-frame ones, dropping some. This repertoire shows about 160,000 clones, around 80% found once; its top ten account for 1.5% to 1.8%. This clone appeared a single time. Antigen specificity is unknown. Points from the study as a whole: Presence/absence analyses took donor sequencing depth as roughly uniform. Later on, analysis showed that most CMV-associated TCR beta chains appeared to be HLA-restricted. More clonal expansion characterized HLA-associated TCR beta chains than equally common others in a later analysis.

The receptor's source is a man aged 35 to 55 in good health and CMV-seronegative. The source material was PBMCs.

CDR3 region: CASSFDRPLYGYTF. The CDR3 nucleotides are TGCGCCAGCAGCTTCGACAGACCCCTCTATGGCTACACCTTC. The chain links TRBV5-1 to TRBJ1-2, with a possible D match to TRBD1 (5 bases). In germline, CDR1 is SGHRS, CDR2 YFSETQ. The V end was cut by 2 bases, the J end by 4 bases, with 12 bases between. The CDR3 covers 14 residues.